This section outlines one T cell receptor beta chain sequence together with its context. Per the original methods: Amplification of reference gene primers was used by the study to estimate nucleated cell counts. Clones were read by immunoSEQ multiplex PCR, and TCRdb kept only the in-frame ones, dropping some. That table supplies the V and J calls and clone size; D and trimming were determined from the DNA. In the table there are about 480,000 clones, 89% of which are singletons. This sample is drawn from a study of blood T cell repertoires in COVID-19. Study as a whole: PBMCs, B-cell-depleted T cells, or T cells provided the cDNA or gDNA that made up the material.

Patients in Seattle were enrolled during active infection, then followed longitudinally. Sequenced sample: peripheral blood. This clonotype originated in a man younger than 30 with COVID-19, enrolled during active disease.

The CDR3 loop reads CASSEASISNQPQHF. For the CDR3, the DNA is TGTGCCAGCAGTGAAGCTTCTATTAGCAATCAGCCCCAGCATTTT. The gene calls are TRBV6-1 and TRBJ1-5; D is ambiguous. CDR1 is MNHNS and CDR2 is SASEGT in the germline V gene. The V end lost 0 bases, the J end lost 0 bases, and 6 bases lay between the germline ends. CDR3 size: 15 residues.